Below, 24 T cell receptor beta chains from the same sample are listed, as sequenced in a study of T-cell memory formation after mild COVID-19. TCRdb processed the 5' RACE reads anew with MiXCR; each CDR3 protein has one entry. The repertoire holds around 370,000 distinct CDR3 sequences, with more than 20% as singletons. Material: PBMCs or a T cell subset sorted from them (not recorded which). These receptors were collected from an adult woman who had mild COVID-19 (a few samples of this study predate the infection). Cell type and time point are not known.

V and J are TRBV5-1 and TRBJ2-7; D ambiguous. Trimming removed 0 bases from V and 3 bases from J, with 10 bases in between. Germline V gives CDR1 SGHRS, CDR2 YFSETQ. This CDR3 region has 14 residues. The CDR3 sequence: CASSLDRPNYEQYF. DNA of the CDR3: TGCGCCAGCAGCTTGGATCGCCCTAACTACGAGCAGTACTTC.

The sample holds a few counts of this clonotype. V is TRBV9 and J is TRBJ1-1, with TRBD1 as a possible D gene (6 bases). The V and J ends lost 4 bases and 0 bases respectively, with 22 bases between them. Germline-derived CDR1 and CDR2 are SGDLS and YYNGEE. CDR3 size: 18 residues. The CDR3 nucleotides are TGTGCCAGCAGCCATCTACTGGCGGAGGACAGAGTGAACACTGAAGCTTTCTTT. Its translation: CASSHLLAEDRVNTEAFF.

This clonotype was observed a few times. The rearrangement uses TRBV10-3 and TRBJ1-1, with D tentatively TRBD1 (5 bases). Germline loops: CDR1 ENHRY, CDR2 SYGVKD. Trimming took 0 bases from V and 4 from J, leaving 21 bases between them. This CDR3 contains 18 residues. The CDR3 DNA reads as TGTGCCATCAGTGAGTCCGGGACGGCGGGTTTTATGGGCACTGAAGCTTTCTTT. This codes for CAISESGTAGFMGTEAFF.

The genes are TRBV6-2 or TRBV6-3 and TRBJ2-4; D not resolved. Germline V lookup: CDR1 MNHEY, CDR2 SVGEGT. The CDR3 is 14 amino acids. V shed 4 bases and J shed 0 bases, with 7 bases lying between them. The CDR3: CASSSRIAKNIQYF. The CDR3 region has the DNA TGTGCCAGCAGTTCTCGGATAGCCAAAAACATTCAGTACTTC.

This clonotype was counted only a few times. The chain joins TRBV19 to TRBJ1-1; tentative D call: TRBD1 (5 bases). V shed 5 bases and J shed 7 bases, with 14 bases lying between them. This CDR3 region has 13 residues. Germline V gene lookup returns CDR1 LNHDA and CDR2 SQIVND (reference sequence). CDR3 coding DNA: TGTGCCAGTAGTGCCCGGGGACGGCTTGAAGCTTTCTTT. Its translation: CASSARGRLEAFF.

This rearrangement joins TRBV24-1 to TRBJ2-1; a weak D match, TRBD2 (6 bases). V lost 9 bases and J lost 4, with 18 bases in between. Germline V gene sequence: CDR1 KGHDR, CDR2 SFDVKD. The CDR3 is made up of 15 amino acids. The DNA of the CDR3 is TGTGCCACCCCCTCCTGCAGCGGGCCTTACAATGAGCAGTTCTTC. It codes for CATPSCSGPYNEQFF.

The V gene is TRBV7-2, the J gene TRBJ2-3; 10 nucleotides agree with TRBD2. CDR1 is SGHTA, CDR2 FQGNSA, per germline. After removal of 2 bases from V and 1 base from J, the junction contained 6 bases not matched to a gene. The CDR3 contains 17 residues. CDR3 region: CASSLWRSGRGTDTQYF. Written as DNA, the CDR3 is TGTGCCAGCAGCTTATGGAGGAGCGGGAGGGGCACAGATACGCAGTATTTT.

The chain is built from TRBV5-1 and TRBJ2-7; tentatively, D is TRBD1 (6 bases). Trimming removed 4 bases at V and 7 bases at J, with 15 bases between. Germline V lookup: CDR1 SGHRS, CDR2 YFSETQ. The CDR3 runs 13 residues. CDR3: CASSPDSSGEQYF. The CDR3, as DNA: TGCGCCAGCAGCCCGGACAGTTCGGGTGAGCAGTACTTC.

This clonotype came up a few times. V gene TRBV7-8 combines with J gene TRBJ2-4; 7 bases are shared with TRBD1. The CDR3 runs to 18 residues. CDR1 SGHVS and CDR2 FQNEAQ come from the germline V gene. V was clipped by 2 bases and J by 0 bases; unmatched bases: 10. CDR3 amino acids: CASSLRQGGIIAKNIQYF. The CDR3 region has the DNA TGTGCCAGCAGCTTACGACAGGGTGGGATTATAGCCAAAAACATTCAGTACTTC.

The V call is TRBV12-3 or TRBV12-4, the J call TRBJ1-4; D unresolved. V shed 4 bases and J shed 4 bases, with 16 bases lying between them. The CDR3 runs 16 residues. The CDR3 spells CASSSDARGINEKLFF. The CDR3 coding sequence is TGTGCCAGCAGTTCAGACGCACGCGGGATTAATGAAAAACTGTTTTTT.

This clonotype appeared a few times. This chain joins TRBV7-9 and TRBJ2-1, with 7 positions matching TRBD2. The CDR3 consists of 14 residues. Germline CDR1 and CDR2: SEHNR and FQNEAQ (reference sequence). The ends lost 5 bases at V and 7 bases at J; junction bases unmatched: 8. This CDR3 is CASSHSSGWNEQFF. The CDR3 DNA reads as TGTGCCAGCAGCCACAGTAGCGGGTGGAATGAGCAGTTCTTC.

This rearrangement joins TRBV3-1 to TRBJ2-6; D unclear. The CDR3 covers 14 residues. Trimming cost V 2 bases and J 6 bases, with 8 bases left between them. Per the germline V gene, CDR1 is LGHDT and CDR2 is YNNKEL (reference sequence). This CDR3 reads CASSQTSAANVLTF. CDR3 DNA sequence: TGTGCCAGCAGCCAAACGTCGGCGGCCAACGTCCTGACTTTC.

This clonotype was found a few times. This chain joins TRBV7-9 and TRBJ1-1; the D is unclear. Per germline, CDR1 SEHNR and CDR2 FQNEAQ (reference sequence). This CDR3 is built from 13 residues. V was clipped by 8 bases and J by 4 bases, with 14 bases between them. The CDR3 sequence: CASEASGSTEAFF. The CDR3, as DNA: TGTGCCAGCGAAGCCAGTGGGAGCACTGAAGCTTTCTTT.

This clonotype was found a few times. The V gene is TRBV12-3 or TRBV12-4, the J gene TRBJ2-2, with D perhaps TRBD2 (6 bases). Trimming removed 6 bases from V and 5 bases from J, with 13 bases in between. CDR3 length: 14 residues. In DNA form, the CDR3 reads TGTGCCAGCAGACGACTAGAAGGGACCGGGGAGCTGTTTTTT. It encodes CASRRLEGTGELFF.

The V gene is TRBV7-2, the J gene TRBJ2-1; 9 bases match TRBD2. This CDR3 contains 16 residues. Per the germline V gene, CDR1 is SGHTA and CDR2 is FQGNSA. Germline trimming cut 6 bases from V and 4 bases from J; bases unmatched to any gene: 10. The CDR3 loop is CASSPIAGVQYNEQFF. The CDR3 DNA reads TGTGCCAGCAGTCCGATAGCGGGAGTTCAATACAATGAGCAGTTCTTC.

This clonotype was counted a few times. Here the CDR3 DNA reads TGTGCCAGCTGCTTGGGGGAGACCCAGTACTTC. Its translation: CASCLGETQYF. The V and J genes are TRBV6-2 or TRBV6-3 and TRBJ2-5; no clear D gene. With 8 bases removed from V and 5 bases from J, the gap between germline ends came to 9 bases. CDR1 is MNHEY and CDR2 is SVGEGT in the germline V gene. This CDR3 is built from 11 residues.

The chain joins TRBV30 to TRBJ1-1, with D possibly matching TRBD1 (6 bases). Deletions cut 1 base from V and 7 bases from J, with 13 bases between. The CDR3 totals 13 residues. Looked up from germline, CDR1 is GTSNPN and CDR2 is SVGIG (reference sequence). CDR3 region: CAWSGQVRSEAFF. For the CDR3, the DNA is TGTGCCTGGAGTGGACAGGTGCGGAGTGAAGCTTTCTTT. Filled out from reference TRBV30 and TRBJ1-1, the complete variable domain reads SQTIHQWPATLVQPVGSPLSLECTVEGTSNPNLYWYRQAAGRGLQLLFYSVGIGQISSEVPQNLSASRPQDRQFILSSKKLLLSDSGFYLCAWSGQVRSEAFFGQGTRLTVV.

This clonotype has a handful of counts. The chain carries TRBV5-1 and TRBJ2-5; 9 nucleotides line up with TRBD2. This CDR3 region has 17 residues. After removal of 1 base from V and 2 bases from J, the junction contained 9 bases not matched to a gene. Germline CDR1 reads SGHRS; CDR2 reads YFSETQ. The CDR3: CASSLTMAGGPQETQYF. CDR3 nucleotide sequence: TGCGCCAGCAGCTTGACCATGGCGGGGGGGCCGCAAGAGACCCAGTACTTC.

This clonotype has just a few counts. CDR3: CASSRRGGYEQYF. The DNA for the CDR3 is TGCGCCAGCAGCCGAAGGGGGGGCTACGAGCAGTACTTC. The chain couples TRBV4-1 to TRBJ2-7; D perhaps matches TRBD2 (7 bases). With 4 bases removed from V and 3 bases from J, the gap between germline ends came to 10 bases. Germline loops: CDR1 MGHRA, CDR2 YSYEKL. The CDR3 is made up of 13 amino acids.

The CDR3, as DNA: TGTGCCAGCAGCCAAGTTCGCAACACTGAAGCTTTCTTT. Residues: CASSQVRNTEAFF. This chain links TRBV3-1 with TRBJ1-1; D remains unclear. V was shortened by 1 base and J by 2 bases, with 5 bases between the two germline ends. Looked up from germline, CDR1 is LGHDT and CDR2 is YNNKEL (reference sequence). The CDR3 is 13 amino acids.

This chain uses TRBV29-1 with TRBJ2-7, with a possible D match to TRBD1 (6 bases). The CDR3 consists of 14 residues. The V and J ends lost 2 bases and 4 bases respectively, with 15 bases between them. Germline V gives CDR1 SQVTM, CDR2 ANQGSEA. CDR3 DNA: TGCAGCGTTGAATTCCGGGACACCGTTTACGAGCAGTACTTC. This sequence encodes CSVEFRDTVYEQYF.

This rearrangement joins TRBV12-3 or TRBV12-4 to TRBJ2-3, with 7 bases matching TRBD1. This CDR3 is built from 14 residues. With V trimmed by 1 base and J by 5 bases, 3 bases remained unmatched. The CDR3 loop is CASSLGQGQDTQYF. The DNA of the CDR3 is TGTGCCAGCAGTTTAGGACAGGGTCAAGATACGCAGTATTTT.

This clonotype appeared a few times. The rearrangement links TRBV7-9 to TRBJ2-7; D gene uncertain. Trimming shortened V by 3 bases and J by 1 base, and 7 bases separated the two germline ends. CDR1 SEHNR and CDR2 FQNEAQ come from the germline V gene (reference sequence). The CDR3 has 13 amino acids. CDR3 coding DNA: TGTGCCAGCAGCTTTTCCGGGTCCTACGAGCAGTACTTC. The encoded protein is CASSFSGSYEQYF.

The CDR3 is CASRQDGNSPLHF. CDR3 nucleotide sequence: TGTGCCAGCCGACAAGACGGAAATTCACCCCTCCACTTT. V usage is TRBV7-3 and J usage is TRBJ1-6; D unclear. There are 13 residues in the CDR3. CDR1 and CDR2 from the germline V gene are SGHTA and FQGTGA. V was shortened by 8 bases and J by 7 bases, with 12 bases between the two germline ends.